This record covers a single T cell receptor (beta chain). The protocol was immunoSEQ multiplex PCR, while the TCRdb copy is restricted to in-frame clones and leaves out a portion. Of 350,000 to 500,000 clones listed, roughly 90% are singletons. Trimming took 7 bases from V and 6 from J, leaving 13 bases between them. The CDR3 is made up of 13 amino acids. Germline CDR1 and CDR2: LNHNV and YYDKDF (reference sequence). The data were taken from a study of blood T cell repertoires in COVID-19. In the 2 weeks before study entry, exposed participants met a COVID-19 case, which was PCR-confirmed or clinician-diagnosed.

Specimen: PBMCs or T cells enriched from blood (not recorded which). The receptor was derived from a woman younger than 30 who had been exposed to COVID-19. V and J are TRBV15 and TRBJ2-1, with D maybe TRBD1 (6 bases). CDR3 amino acids: CATTAQGLNEQFF. DNA of the CDR3: TGTGCCACCACGGCACAGGGTCTCAATGAGCAGTTCTTC.